A selection of T cell receptor beta chains follows, all from one sample in a study of vaccination effects on CD4 cells after COVID-19. Clones were read by immunoSEQ multiplex PCR, and TCRdb kept only the in-frame ones, dropping some. The sample lists about 32,000 clones, around 70% seen once, with approximately 12% in the top ten. These receptors have no known antigen. This material consisted of CD4+ T cells from PBMCs cultured with HCoV-229E spike peptides, taken after COVID-19 vaccination. The source of these receptors is a human donor who received a COVID-19 vaccine. The CDR3 runs from the conserved cysteine through the conserved F or W.

v_gene	CDR3aa
TRBV2	CASGWEGGGNTEAFF
TRBV5-5	CASSGDSTSTEAFF
TRBV7-6	CASSLGGYKLEQFF
TRBV18	CASSPGSDYGYTF
TRBV6-5	CASSYSTGGDYGYTF
TRBV21-1	CASSKGPQFTDTQYF
TRBV11-2	CASSLGGGTYNEQFF
TRBV6-2/TRBV6-3	CASSYSMVAGGLPAYNEQFF
TRBV18	CASSPKPSGGARQYF
TRBV19	CASSIRPTGNQPQHF
TRBV29-1	CSVDTSLNTEAFF
TRBV7-2	CASSLGQGYQETQYF
TRBV9	CASSPDRGGGKVTQYF
TRBV3-1/TRBV3-2	CASSQDLEGIIGYTF